The present T cell receptor beta chain was sequenced within a study of T cell responses to AZD1222 COVID-19 vaccine. Study overall: Pooled together were second doses at about 4 or about 12 weeks.

The CDR3 is 13 residues long. The germline V gene encodes CDR1 LGHNA and CDR2 YNFKEQ. Trimming removed 1 base from V and 12 bases from J, with 10 bases in between. A remark on this clone: Its antigen is currently unknown.

Study-level results: Repertoire collection took place solely once the T cell response had peaked.

Sequencing used immunoSEQ multiplex PCR; TCRdb keeps in-frame clones, though not all of them. The repertoire consists of about 130,000 clones, with approximately 85% occurring once and the leading ten covering under 9.5%. This sequence joins TRBV4-2 and TRBJ1-6; D is undetermined. The TCR comes from an adult in good health. The sample consisted of peripheral blood, taken on day 0 of AZD1222 vaccination. This CDR3 reads CASSQGGRGPLHF. The DNA for the CDR3 is TGTGCCAGCAGCCAAGGAGGGCGCGGACCCCTCCACTTT.